This T cell receptor (beta chain) was sequenced for a study of T cells of healthy individuals. CDR3 length: 17 residues. The V end was cut by 4 bases, the J end by 2 bases, with 20 bases between. CDR1 and CDR2 (germline): MNHEY, SVGEGT. TCRdb reanalysed the 5' RACE reads using MiXCR and keeps one entry per CDR3 protein. This sample carries approximately 52,000 distinct CDR3 sequences, 14% to 15% of them seen once, and the ten largest clones take 15% to 20%. In its sample, this clonotype was seen a few times. V and J are TRBV6-2 or TRBV6-3 and TRBJ2-5; the D is unclear. The sequence was obtained from a human donor in good health. The CDR3 DNA sequence: TGTGCCAGCAGTTGGGCGAGTGGGTTCCGCGGTCAAGAGACCCAGTACTTC. Protein product: CASSWASGFRGQETQYF.